The 19 T cell receptor beta chains reported below all come from one sample, sequenced in a study of CD8 T cells in Susac syndrome (dated by TCRdb to 2018 to 2020). The library was obtained by the immunoSEQ multiplex PCR assay. RNA was extracted using the RNeasy kit, and roughly 0.5 to 1 ug of the RNA was reverse transcribed with random hexamers. The public reads were run again by TCRdb, first through fastp at Q25 and then through MiXCR, and only productive beta chains were kept. All rows with the same CDR3 protein become a single entry with the most common DNA and genes. Within this sample are approximately 74,000 distinct CDR3 sequences, with 94% of them counted one time only. The ten largest clones add up to less than 0.95% of the sample. The sequencing sample was made of CD8+ T cells from PBMCs. The receptor set was obtained from a human donor with Susac syndrome.

The rearrangement uses TRBV7-3 and TRBJ2-3; D may be TRBD2 (6 bases). CDR3 size: 16 residues. The V gene lost 5 bases and the J gene lost 2 bases, with 17 bases spanning the gap. CDR1 and CDR2 from the germline V gene are SGHTA and FQGTGA. This CDR3 reads CASSPPGRPFTDTQYF. Here the CDR3 DNA reads TGTGCCAGCAGCCCGCCGGGGAGGCCCTTCACAGATACGCAGTATTTT.

The V call is TRBV7-8, the J call TRBJ2-5, with 11 bases matching TRBD2. Germline values: CDR1 SGHVS, CDR2 FQNEAQ. V lost 4 bases, J lost 4 bases, and 2 bases stayed unmatched. CDR3 length: 14 residues. CDR3 residues: CASSWLAGGETQYF. In nucleotides, the CDR3 is TGTGCCAGCAGCTGGCTAGCGGGGGGAGAGACCCAGTACTTC.

The chain joins TRBV5-1 to TRBJ2-5, with TRBD1 matching over 7 bases. Trimming took 4 bases from V and 0 from J; bases not matched to a gene: 15. Germline V CDR1 and CDR2: SGHRS, YFSETQ. The CDR3 is made up of 18 amino acids. For the CDR3, the DNA is TGCGCCAGCAGCCCCCTGGACAGGCCGGAACCGTACCAAGAGACCCAGTACTTC. It specifies CASSPLDRPEPYQETQYF. Supplemented by reference TRBV5-1 and TRBJ2-5, the full variable domain reads KAGVTQTPRYLIKTRGQQVTLSCSPISGHRSVSWYQQTPGQGLQFLFEYFSETQRNKGNFPGRFSGRQFSNSRSEMNVSTLELGDSALYLCASSPLDRPEPYQETQYFGPGTRLLVL.

In DNA form, the CDR3 reads TGTGCCACCAGTGCCAACCCGGGACAGAACAATGAGCAGTTCTTC. As protein: CATSANPGQNNEQFF. The V call is TRBV24-1, the J call TRBJ2-1; the match to TRBD1 covers 7 bases. V lost 5 bases, J lost 5 bases, and 8 bases stayed unmatched. Germline values: CDR1 KGHDR, CDR2 SFDVKD. The CDR3 totals 15 residues.

This chain connects TRBV9 to TRBJ1-1; D not certain. Between the trimmed V and J ends, which lost 3 bases and 0 bases, there was a span of 12 bases. There are 15 residues in the CDR3. CDR1 is SGDLS and CDR2 is YYNGEE in the germline V gene. This chain's CDR3 is CASSASRHMNTEAFF. In nucleotides, the CDR3 is TGTGCCAGCAGCGCAAGCAGGCACATGAACACTGAAGCTTTCTTT.

This rearrangement joins TRBV24-1 to TRBJ2-1, with a possible D match to TRBD2 (6 bases). Trimming removed 9 bases at V and 2 bases at J, with 10 bases between. The CDR3 is made up of 13 amino acids. Germline lookup yields CDR1 KGHDR and CDR2 SFDVKD. This chain's CDR3 is CATGGDAYNEQFF. The CDR3, as DNA: TGTGCCACCGGCGGGGACGCCTACAATGAGCAGTTCTTC.

CDR3 nucleotide sequence: TGTGCCAGCAGTCACATTCCGGGCGAGCAGTTCTTC. Translated, it gives CASSHIPGEQFF. The chain is built from TRBV6-5 and TRBJ2-1, with no clear D. Trimming pared 5 bases from V and 10 bases from J, leaving 12 bases between. The CDR3 consists of 12 residues. The germline gives CDR1 MNHEY, CDR2 SVGAGI.

This clonotype was counted once. This rearrangement joins TRBV9 to TRBJ2-2; D could derive from TRBD1 or TRBD2 (5 bases each). This CDR3 is built from 16 residues. V lost 3 bases and J lost 3, with 15 bases in between. Germline V gene sequence: CDR1 SGDLS, CDR2 YYNGEE. This CDR3 reads CASSGGSQGYTGELFF. CDR3 DNA sequence: TGTGCCAGCAGCGGAGGGTCCCAGGGATACACCGGGGAGCTGTTTTTT.

This clonotype has only one observation. The CDR3 DNA reads as TGCGCCAGCAGCTTGGCTACGGACTATGGCTACACCTTC. It encodes CASSLATDYGYTF. The chain is built from TRBV5-1 and TRBJ1-2, with no clear D. From germline, CDR1 is SGHRS and CDR2 YFSETQ. The CDR3 extends over 13 amino acids. V lost 0 bases and J 3 bases, leaving 6 bases between the germline ends.

The V call is TRBV20-1, the J call TRBJ2-1; 11 bases fit TRBD2. CDR3 length equals 14 residues. V lost 5 bases, J lost 3 bases, and 3 bases stayed unmatched. Per the germline V gene, CDR1 is DFQATT and CDR2 is SNEGSKA (reference sequence). CDR3 sequence reads: CSAALAGGYNEQFF. The CDR3 DNA is TGCAGTGCTGCCCTAGCGGGGGGCTACAATGAGCAGTTCTTC.

This clonotype came up once. This chain uses TRBV4-2 with TRBJ1-1; D perhaps matches TRBD1 (5 bases). Per germline, CDR1 LGHNA and CDR2 YNFKEQ. CDR3 length equals 14 residues. With 4 bases removed from V and 3 bases from J, the gap between germline ends came to 12 bases. The CDR3 loop reads CASSLSPGDTEAFF. CDR3 DNA: TGTGCCAGCAGCCTTTCCCCGGGGGACACTGAAGCTTTCTTT.

This rearrangement joins TRBV9 to TRBJ2-2; D not certain. The germline CDR1 and CDR2 sequences are SGDLS and YYNGEE. Trimming removed 3 bases from V and 6 bases from J, with 18 bases in between. CDR3 length: 16 residues. The CDR3 coding sequence is TGTGCCAGCAGCGCCCCGGCGGCCGGCCCAGCCGGGGAGCTGTTTTTT. This translates into CASSAPAAGPAGELFF.

The CDR3 spells CASSYLGTAESSYNSPLHF. DNA of the CDR3: TGTGCCAGCAGTTACTTGGGGACAGCGGAAAGCTCCTATAATTCACCCCTCCACTTT. J is TRBJ1-6 and V is TRBV6-5; 7 nucleotides line up with TRBD1. CDR1 is MNHEY, CDR2 SVGAGI, per germline. The CDR3 loop spans 19 amino acids. With 1 base clipped from V and 0 bases from J, the junction kept 9 bases outside the gene matches.

This chain links TRBV7-9 with TRBJ2-5, with D uncertain. The germline CDR1 and CDR2 sequences are SEHNR and FQNEAQ (reference sequence). The CDR3 consists of 14 residues. The germline V and J ends were trimmed by 5 bases and 5 bases, with 15 bases remaining between them. This CDR3 reads CASSINGREETQYF. DNA of the CDR3: TGTGCCAGCAGCATCAACGGACGAGAGGAGACCCAGTACTTC. The full variable domain, with the rest looked up from reference TRBV7-9 and TRBJ2-5, is DTGVSQNPRHKITKRGQNVTFRCDPISEHNRLYWYRQTLGQGPEFLTYFQNEAQLEKSRLLSDRFSAERPKGSFSTLEIQRTEQGDSAMYLCASSINGREETQYFGPGTRLLVL.

The V call is TRBV28, the J call TRBJ2-7, with 9 bases aligning to TRBD2. Germline CDR1 MDHEN, CDR2 SYDVKM. J lost 1 base, V lost 6 bases, and 4 bases had no gene match. CDR3 length: 14 amino acids. The CDR3 loop is CASSRSGSSYEQYF. The CDR3 nucleotides read TGTGCCAGCAGCCGTAGCGGGAGTTCCTACGAGCAGTACTTC.

This sequence joins TRBV27 and TRBJ1-5; a weak D match, TRBD1 (5 bases). The CDR3 consists of 14 residues. CDR1 MNHEY and CDR2 SMNVEV come from the germline V gene (reference sequence). V was pared by 5 bases and J by 3 bases, with 11 bases between. CDR3 DNA sequence: TGTGCCAGCAGTGCGGGACGGCCCAATCAGCCCCAGCATTTT. As protein: CASSAGRPNQPQHF.

The gene calls are TRBV27 and TRBJ2-7, with a weak D call TRBD1 (6 bases). V was clipped by 8 bases and J by 0 bases, with 14 bases between them. This CDR3 has 14 amino acids. Germline V gene sequence: CDR1 MNHEY, CDR2 SMNVEV (reference sequence). The CDR3 region has the DNA TGTGCCAGCTCAATCAGGGGCAACTCCTACGAGCAGTACTTC. Its protein product is CASSIRGNSYEQYF.

J is TRBJ2-1 and V is TRBV11-2, with D possibly TRBD2 on 5 matching bases. Germline CDR1 reads SGHAT; CDR2 reads FQNNGV. V was trimmed by 0 bases and J by 7 bases, leaving 16 bases between them. The CDR3 loop spans 16 amino acids. CDR3 sequence: CASSLDLRERYNEQFF. In nucleotides, the CDR3 is TGTGCCAGCAGCTTAGATTTGAGGGAGCGCTATAATGAGCAGTTCTTC.

The chain uses TRBV29-1 and TRBJ2-2; unclear D gene. Germline V gene sequence: CDR1 SQVTM, CDR2 ANQGSEA. This CDR3 is 12 amino acids long. The V gene lost 2 bases and the J gene lost 4 bases, with 5 bases spanning the gap. CDR3 in amino acids: CSVELTTGELFF. For the CDR3, the DNA is TGCAGCGTTGAACTGACCACCGGGGAGCTGTTTTTT.